Below, 20 T cell receptor beta chains from the same sample are listed, as sequenced in a study of shared clonotypes between healthy human individuals. The protocol was immunoSEQ multiplex PCR, while the TCRdb copy is restricted to in-frame clones and leaves out a portion. The sample shows approximately 500,000 clones, 60% to 80% of them seen only once. The sample taken for sequencing was PBMCs. The receptors come from a woman in her forties in good health. Some clones in this sample may be carry-over from other donors' samples.

The rearrangement links TRBV11-2 to TRBJ1-2; D call uncertain. The V gene lost 0 bases and the J gene lost 7 bases, with 3 bases spanning the gap. Germline CDR1 and CDR2: SGHAT and FQNNGV. The CDR3 loop spans 11 amino acids. This CDR3 is CASSLEVGYTF. CDR3 nucleotides: TGTGCCAGCAGCTTAGAGGTTGGCTACACCTTC.

J is TRBJ2-1 and V is TRBV7-8; D possibly uses TRBD1 or TRBD2 (6 bases each). This CDR3 has 17 residues. In germline, CDR1 is SGHVS, CDR2 FQNEAQ. V was pared by 5 bases and J by 1 base, with 18 bases between. CDR3 bases: TGTGCCAGCAGCCGTAGACTAGGGGGAACTTCCTACAATGAGCAGTTCTTC. Translated: CASSRRLGGTSYNEQFF.

The V call is TRBV7-9, the J call TRBJ2-7, with D maybe TRBD2 (5 bases). Looked up from germline, CDR1 is SEHNR and CDR2 is FQNEAQ (reference sequence). The germline V and J ends were trimmed by 4 bases and 7 bases, with 17 bases remaining between them. The CDR3 is 14 residues long. The CDR3 DNA reads as TGTGCCAGCAGCTCCATCCGGAACCCGGGAGAGCAGTACTTC. It specifies CASSSIRNPGEQYF.

The chain couples TRBV4-1 to TRBJ2-1; TRBD2 aligns across 8 bases. The germline V gene encodes CDR1 MGHRA and CDR2 YSYEKL. This CDR3 spans 16 amino acids. V gave up 0 bases and J gave up 3 bases; unmatched junction bases: 4. This chain's CDR3 is CASSQDLREGYNEQFF. CDR3 DNA: TGCGCCAGCAGCCAAGATCTACGGGAGGGCTACAATGAGCAGTTCTTC.

V usage is TRBV5-1 and J usage is TRBJ2-5; the D gene is possibly TRBD1 (6 bases). V was shortened by 3 bases and J by 5 bases, with 14 bases between the two germline ends. The CDR3 runs 14 residues. The germline CDR1 and CDR2 sequences are SGHRS and YFSETQ. The CDR3 DNA reads TGCGCCAGCAGCTCCGGGACACCGGGGGAGACCCAGTACTTC. This translates into CASSSGTPGETQYF.

The rearrangement links TRBV23-1 to TRBJ1-5; a weak D match, TRBD1 (5 bases). TRBV23-1 is filed as an ORF, its function uncertain. The CDR3 is 15 amino acids. Trimming took 3 bases from V and 2 from J, leaving 11 bases between them. The CDR3 loop is CASSHGQGGNQPQHF. CDR3 sequence (DNA): TGCGCCAGCAGTCACGGCCAGGGCGGCAATCAGCCCCAGCATTTT.

This rearrangement joins TRBV5-6 to TRBJ1-1; TRBD1 is a possible D gene (6 bases). Germline V gives CDR1 SGHDT, CDR2 YYEEEE. V shed 0 bases and J shed 2 bases, with 8 bases lying between them. The CDR3 sequence is 14 residues long. This CDR3 is CASSLVGGNTEAFF. CDR3 nucleotides: TGTGCCAGCAGCTTGGTAGGGGGTAACACTGAAGCTTTCTTT.

The V and J genes are TRBV2 and TRBJ2-7, with D tentatively TRBD2 (5 bases). The CDR3 contains 15 residues. V was clipped by 6 bases and J by 2 bases, with 17 bases between them. Germline lookup yields CDR1 SNHLY and CDR2 FYNNEI. The CDR3 sequence is CASSGRLTGTYEQYF. The DNA for the CDR3 is TGTGCCAGCAGCGGTCGACTGACGGGAACCTACGAGCAGTACTTC. Full variable domain (outside the CDR3, taken from reference TRBV2 and TRBJ2-7): EPEVTQTPSHQVTQMGQEVILRCVPISNHLYFYWYRQILGQKVEFLVSFYNNEISEKSEIFDDQFSVERPDGSNFTLKIRSTKLEDSAMYFCASSGRLTGTYEQYFGPGTRLTVT.

The chain couples TRBV5-1 to TRBJ1-2; D gene ambiguous. Looked up from germline, CDR1 is SGHRS and CDR2 is YFSETQ. The CDR3 runs 14 residues. V was trimmed by 4 bases and J by 4 bases, leaving 14 bases between them. As DNA, the CDR3 is TGCGCCAGCAGCCAAGGAACAAGCCGCTATGGCTACACCTTC. This translates into CASSQGTSRYGYTF.

The chain has TRBV20-1 and TRBJ2-1; D gene uncertain. V gave up 3 bases and J gave up 10 bases, with 10 bases separating them. This CDR3 region has 11 residues. Germline-derived CDR1 and CDR2 are DFQATT and SNEGSKA (reference sequence). CDR3 nucleotide sequence: TGCAGTGCTAGGGTGGGATACGAGCAGTTCTTC. Translating gives CSARVGYEQFF.

The chain couples TRBV19 to TRBJ2-3, with TRBD2 matching over 9 bases. This CDR3 has 16 residues. CDR1 LNHDA and CDR2 SQIVND come from the germline V gene (reference sequence). V lost 5 bases and J lost 2; bases outside the gene matches: 8. Written as DNA, the CDR3 is TGTGCCAGTAGTTTATCCCTAGCGGGGTTCACAGATACGCAGTATTTT. Protein sequence: CASSLSLAGFTDTQYF. Full variable domain (remainder filled in from reference TRBV19 and TRBJ2-3): DGGITQSPKYLFRKEGQNVTLSCEQNLNHDAMYWYRQDPGQGLRLIYYSQIVNDFQKGDIAEGYSVSREKKESFPLTVTSAQKNPTAFYLCASSLSLAGFTDTQYFGPGTRLTVL.

The V gene is TRBV28, the J gene TRBJ1-2, with D possibly matching TRBD1 (6 bases). CDR3 length equals 13 residues. Germline V gene data show CDR1 as MDHEN and CDR2 as SYDVKM. Trimming left V 6 bases short and J 4 bases short, with 12 bases between. CDR3 amino acids: CASSWTESYGYTF. The CDR3 DNA sequence: TGTGCCAGCAGCTGGACAGAGTCCTATGGCTACACCTTC.

A note on this clone: The sample has other DNA sequences that encode this CDR3 too. The chain carries TRBV5-1 and TRBJ2-3, with TRBD1 matching over 8 bases. This CDR3 has 14 residues. V shed 4 bases and J 6 bases; nucleotides not matched to a gene: 7. Germline-derived CDR1 and CDR2 are SGHRS and YFSETQ. This chain's CDR3 is CASSLGQGSDTQYF. The CDR3 DNA sequence: TGCGCCAGCAGCCTAGGACAGGGTTCGGATACGCAGTATTTT.

The rearrangement joins TRBV5-8 to TRBJ2-3, with 8 bases fitting TRBD1. The CDR3 is 14 residues long. Germline trimming cut 4 bases from V and 1 base from J; bases unmatched to any gene: 2. In germline, CDR1 is SGHTS, CDR2 YDEGEE. CDR3 coding DNA: TGTGCCAGCAGCCAGACAGGGGGCACAGATACGCAGTATTTT. Its protein product is CASSQTGGTDTQYF.

The chain combines TRBV5-6 with TRBJ2-7, with 8 bases matching TRBD1. The CDR3 extends over 16 amino acids. Losses at the gene ends were 4 bases for V and 6 bases for J; bases not matched to a gene: 15. Germline V gene lookup returns CDR1 SGHDT and CDR2 YYEEEE. Here the CDR3 DNA reads TGTGCCAGCAGCCAGATTTCCGGACAGGGATTGGGCGAGCAGTACTTC. Amino acid sequence: CASSQISGQGLGEQYF.

The rearrangement joins TRBV10-1 to TRBJ2-2; D is ambiguous. The CDR3 is 14 residues long. With 10 bases removed from V and 4 bases from J, the gap between germline ends came to 16 bases. The germline gives CDR1 WNHNN, CDR2 SYGVQD (reference sequence). As DNA, the CDR3 is TGCGCCACCAGCTCGGGTAGTGTCACCGGGGAGCTGTTTTTT. Its protein product is CATSSGSVTGELFF.

This chain connects TRBV7-8 to TRBJ1-2, with 8 bases lining up with TRBD1. Losses at the gene ends were 8 bases for V and 7 bases for J; bases not matched to a gene: 9. CDR3 length: 13 amino acids. Germline-derived CDR1 and CDR2 are SGHVS and FQNEAQ. CDR3 coding DNA: TGTGCCAGCGGGGGACAGGACAGTCTTGGCTACACCTTC. Translated, it gives CASGGQDSLGYTF.

The J gene is TRBJ1-1, the V gene TRBV7-6, with 7 bases lining up with TRBD1. The CDR3 has 15 residues. Germline trimming cut 5 bases from V and 1 base from J; bases unmatched to any gene: 7. Germline loops: CDR1 SGHVS, CDR2 FNYEAQ. CDR3: CASSLQQGRNTEAFF. CDR3 sequence (DNA): TGTGCCAGCAGCCTCCAACAGGGGAGGAACACTGAAGCTTTCTTT.

This chain connects TRBV7-9 to TRBJ1-5, with D perhaps matching TRBD1 (6 bases). Trimming stripped 1 base from V and 7 bases from J, with 8 bases between. Germline CDR1 SEHNR, CDR2 FQNEAQ (reference sequence). The CDR3 contains 13 residues. The CDR3: CASSLGQDQPQHF. CDR3 coding DNA: TGTGCCAGCAGCTTAGGACAGGACCAGCCCCAGCATTTT.

The rearrangement joins TRBV7-2 to TRBJ1-2, with 8 bases fitting TRBD1. J was trimmed by 8 bases and V by 1 base; bases with no gene match: 15. Germline lookup yields CDR1 SGHTA and CDR2 FQGNSA. CDR3 length: 17 residues. CDR3 sequence (DNA): TGTGCCAGCAGCTTAGATGCTCCCTTGGACAGGGCACAGGGCTACACCTTC. Amino acid sequence: CASSLDAPLDRAQGYTF.